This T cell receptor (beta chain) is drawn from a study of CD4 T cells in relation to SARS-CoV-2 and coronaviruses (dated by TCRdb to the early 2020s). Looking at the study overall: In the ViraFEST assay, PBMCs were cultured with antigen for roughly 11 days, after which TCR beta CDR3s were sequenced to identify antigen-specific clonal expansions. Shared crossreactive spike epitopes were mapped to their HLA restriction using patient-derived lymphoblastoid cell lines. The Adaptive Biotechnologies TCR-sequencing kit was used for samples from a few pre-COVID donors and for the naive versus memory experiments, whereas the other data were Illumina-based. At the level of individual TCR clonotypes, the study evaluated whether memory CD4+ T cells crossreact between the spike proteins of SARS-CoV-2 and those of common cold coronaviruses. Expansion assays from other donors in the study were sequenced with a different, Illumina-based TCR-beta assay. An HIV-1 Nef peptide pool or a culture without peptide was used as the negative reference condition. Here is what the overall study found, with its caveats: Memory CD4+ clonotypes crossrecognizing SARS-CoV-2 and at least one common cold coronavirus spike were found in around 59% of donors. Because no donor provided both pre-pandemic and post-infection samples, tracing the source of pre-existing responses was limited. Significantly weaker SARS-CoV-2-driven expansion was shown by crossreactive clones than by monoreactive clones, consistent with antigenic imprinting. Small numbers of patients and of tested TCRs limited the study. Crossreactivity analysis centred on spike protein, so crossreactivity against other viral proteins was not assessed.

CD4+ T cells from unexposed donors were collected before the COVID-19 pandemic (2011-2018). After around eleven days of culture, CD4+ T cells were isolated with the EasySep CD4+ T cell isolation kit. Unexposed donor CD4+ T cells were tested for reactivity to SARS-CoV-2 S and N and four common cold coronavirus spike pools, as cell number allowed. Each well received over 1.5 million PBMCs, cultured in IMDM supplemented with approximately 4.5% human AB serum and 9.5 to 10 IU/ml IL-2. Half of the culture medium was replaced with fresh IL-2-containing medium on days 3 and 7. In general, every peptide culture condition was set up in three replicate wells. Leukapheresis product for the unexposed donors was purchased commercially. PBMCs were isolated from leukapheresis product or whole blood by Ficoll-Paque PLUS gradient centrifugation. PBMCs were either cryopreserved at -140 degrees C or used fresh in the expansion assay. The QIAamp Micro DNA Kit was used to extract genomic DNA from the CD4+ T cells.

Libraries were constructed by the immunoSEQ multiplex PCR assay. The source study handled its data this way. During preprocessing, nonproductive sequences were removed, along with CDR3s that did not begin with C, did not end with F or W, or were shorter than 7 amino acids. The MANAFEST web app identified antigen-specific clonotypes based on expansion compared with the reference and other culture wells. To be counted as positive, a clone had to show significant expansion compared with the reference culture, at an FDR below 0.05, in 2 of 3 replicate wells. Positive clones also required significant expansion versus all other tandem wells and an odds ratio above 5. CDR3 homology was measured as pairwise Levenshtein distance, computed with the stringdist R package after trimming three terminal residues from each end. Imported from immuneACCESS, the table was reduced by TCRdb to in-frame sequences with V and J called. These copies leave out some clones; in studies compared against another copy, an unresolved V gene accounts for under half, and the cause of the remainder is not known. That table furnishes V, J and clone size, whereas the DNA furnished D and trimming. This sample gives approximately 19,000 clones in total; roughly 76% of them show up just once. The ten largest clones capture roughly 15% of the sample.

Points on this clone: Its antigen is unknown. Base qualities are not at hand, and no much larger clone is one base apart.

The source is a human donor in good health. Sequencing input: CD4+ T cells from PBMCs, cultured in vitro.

The base sequence is TGTGCCAGCAGCTTAACGTCAGGGGGAGAGACCCAGTACTTC. Its protein reads: CASSLTSGGETQYF. Here the chain combines TRBV7-3 and TRBJ2-5; 7 nucleotides in the junction match TRBD1. Taken from cysteine to phenylalanine, the CDR3 has 14 residues. Solely the CDR3 DNA is kept, with 42 bases framed from the first base. V is trimmed back by 0 bases and J by 4 bases, and the junction contains 2 bases that no gene match accounts for. The germline V gene encodes CDR1 SGHTA and CDR2 FQGTGA. Joined to the reference TRBV7-3 and TRBJ2-5 proteins, this CDR3 gives the full variable domain: GAGVSQTPSNKVTEKGKYVELRCDPISGHTALYWYRQSLGQGPEFLIYFQGTGAADDSGLPNDRFFAVRPEGSVSTLKIQRTERGDSAVYLCASSLTSGGETQYFGPGTRLLVL.